Listed here are 5 T cell receptor beta chains from one sample, sequenced in a study of cytomegalovirus exposure and HLA in healthy donors. The PCR was carried out with 60 Vbeta primers and 13 Jbeta primers. Clones were read by immunoSEQ multiplex PCR, and TCRdb kept only the in-frame ones, dropping some. The sample consists of fewer than 150,000 clones, 70% to 80% of them appearing once. Sequencing was performed on PBMCs. All receptors come from a man in his fifties in good health and CMV-seropositive.

The gene calls are TRBV30 and TRBJ1-5, with TRBD1 identical over 9 bases. This CDR3 is 13 amino acids long. With V trimmed by 1 base and J by 7 bases, 2 bases remained unmatched. Germline V gene sequence: CDR1 GTSNPN, CDR2 SVGIG (reference sequence). The chain's CDR3 is CAWSDGQGQPQHF. The CDR3 nucleotides are TGTGCCTGGAGTGACGGACAGGGGCAGCCCCAGCATTTT.

This clone appeared a few times. This specimen includes other DNA sequences encoding the same CDR3. This rearrangement joins TRBV2 to TRBJ2-7, with D maybe TRBD2 (6 bases). This CDR3 contains 14 residues. Deletions cut 0 bases from V and 5 bases from J, with 11 bases between. From germline, CDR1 is SNHLY and CDR2 FYNNEI. CDR3 sequence: CASSEAAGGDEQYF. In nucleotides, the CDR3 is TGTGCCAGCAGTGAAGCCGCCGGGGGTGACGAGCAGTACTTC.

This chain links TRBV5-1 with TRBJ2-7; 9 bases line up with TRBD1. The length of the CDR3 is 18 residues. The V gene's germline CDR1 is SGHRS and CDR2 YFSETQ. This chain's CDR3 is CASSSREKLPGQGGGIKV. The CDR3 DNA reads TGCGCCAGCAGCTCGAGAGAGAAACTCCCGGGACAGGGAGGGGGTATTAAGGTC.

This clone was detected a few times. The chain couples TRBV28 to TRBJ1-1, with a tentative D call TRBD1 (6 bases). Germline V gene sequence: CDR1 MDHEN, CDR2 SYDVKM. The V end was cut by 5 bases, the J end by 1 base, with 20 bases between. The CDR3 extends over 17 amino acids. The DNA of the CDR3 is TGTGCCAGCAGTCCCACAGGGAAGGGAGAACGGAACACTGAAGCTTTCTTT. Its protein is CASSPTGKGERNTEAFF. Looking up the rest from reference TRBV28 and TRBJ1-1 gives the full variable domain: DVKVTQSSRYLVKRTGEKVFLECVQDMDHENMFWYRQDPGLGLRLIYFSYDVKMKEKGDIPEGYSVSREKKERFSLILESASTNQTSMYLCASSPTGKGERNTEAFFGQGTRLTVV.

The chain employs TRBV4-1 and TRBJ2-5; 11 bases map to TRBD1. This CDR3 spans 17 amino acids. CDR1 and CDR2 (germline): MGHRA, YSYEKL. The V and J ends lost 2 bases and 5 bases, in that order; junction bases with no gene match: 10. The DNA for the CDR3 is TGCGCCAGCAGCCAACCCACACCGGGACAGGGGGGGGAGACCCAGTACTTC. Translating gives CASSQPTPGQGGETQYF.